The 3 T cell receptor beta chains given below trace back to one sample, sequenced in a study of blood T cells in healthy people across ages. The second PCR ran about 6 to 12 cycles with a sample-barcoded 5' primer and J-beta primers. TCRdb itself ran the 5' RACE reads through MiXCR, one entry per CDR3 protein. Among some 1.5 million distinct CDR3 sequences listed, 40% to 45% were seen once. Sequencing was done on a sample of blood. The receptors were sampled from a young woman in good health.

This clonotype was counted ten times or more. J is TRBJ2-1 and V is TRBV4-3, with D possibly being TRBD1 or TRBD2 (6 bases each). This CDR3 contains 16 residues. CDR1 LGHNA and CDR2 YSLEER come from the germline V gene. The V end lost 0 bases, the J end lost 4 bases, and 13 bases lay between the germline ends. In nucleotides, the CDR3 is TGCGCCAGCAGCCAAGATGCCTCGGGGGCGTACAATGAGCAGTTCTTC. Amino acids: CASSQDASGAYNEQFF.

This clonotype was picked up a small number of times. The genes are TRBV20-1 and TRBJ2-1, with TRBD2 matching 8 bases. This CDR3 has 13 residues. The V gene's germline CDR1 is DFQATT and CDR2 SNEGSKA (reference sequence). The V gene end was trimmed by 5 bases and the J gene end by 9 bases; junction bases not matched to a gene: 9. The chain's CDR3 is CSAVSGTETEQFF. The DNA of the CDR3 is TGCAGTGCTGTTAGCGGGACGGAGACTGAGCAGTTCTTC.

The genes are TRBV20-1 and TRBJ2-7, with 8 bases fitting TRBD1. Germline lookup yields CDR1 DFQATT and CDR2 SNEGSKA (reference sequence). The CDR3 sequence is 14 residues long. V lost 2 bases, J lost 4 bases, and 7 bases stayed unmatched. CDR3 sequence: CSARLPGQVYEQYF. CDR3 nucleotides: TGCAGTGCTAGACTCCCGGGACAGGTGTACGAGCAGTACTTC.